Below are 26 T cell receptor beta chains sequenced from a single sample in a study of tumor-infiltrating lymphocytes in localized non-small cell lung cancer. Method: immunoSEQ multiplex PCR; TCRdb's copy keeps in-frame clones and lacks some. Of about 8,400 clones in the sample, roughly three quarters were seen once. The sample consisted of uninvolved lung tissue not adjacent to the tumor. These receptors were obtained from a human donor with non-small cell lung cancer.

This clone has more than one count but fewer than ten. The rearrangement links TRBV2 to TRBJ1-3; no clear D gene. The CDR3 has 15 amino acids. CDR1 is SNHLY, CDR2 FYNNEI, per germline. V was clipped by 6 bases and J by 0 bases, with 12 bases between them. The CDR3 DNA reads as TGTGCCAGCAGCGCAACAGCGTCCTCTGGAAACACCATATATTTT. It specifies CASSATASSGNTIYF.

This sequence joins TRBV7-9 and TRBJ2-2; D possibly corresponds to TRBD1 (5 bases). The CDR3 covers 15 residues. Per germline, CDR1 SEHNR and CDR2 FQNEAQ (reference sequence). V was shortened by 7 bases and J by 6 bases, with 18 bases between the two germline ends. CDR3 in amino acids: CASTYVLGVPGELFF. In DNA, the CDR3 is TGTGCCAGCACATACGTCCTAGGGGTCCCCGGGGAGCTGTTTTTT.

In its sample, this clone was seen a few times. The V call is TRBV19, the J call TRBJ2-5; D gene unclear. The CDR3 extends over 16 amino acids. Germline loops: CDR1 LNHDA, CDR2 SQIVND (reference sequence). Trimming shortened V by 1 base and J by 2 bases, and 14 bases separated the two germline ends. The CDR3 spells CASSIVHRGPQETQYF. The CDR3 DNA sequence: TGTGCCAGTAGTATAGTACATCGCGGCCCTCAAGAGACCCAGTACTTC.

The chain employs TRBV7-9 and TRBJ2-2; D remains unclear. Deletions cut 6 bases from V and 7 bases from J, with 9 bases between. This CDR3 contains 12 residues. CDR1 SEHNR and CDR2 FQNEAQ come from the germline V gene (reference sequence). DNA for the CDR3: TGTGCCAGCAGTTATATGGGCGGGGAGCTGTTTTTT. The encoded protein is CASSYMGGELFF.

This chain's CDR3 is CASSLGTGVTGELFF. The CDR3 nucleotides are TGTGCCAGCAGCTTAGGGACAGGGGTCACCGGGGAGCTGTTTTTT. This chain joins TRBV7-2 and TRBJ2-2; 9 bases line up with TRBD1. With V trimmed by 1 base and J by 4 bases, 1 base remained unmatched. Germline V gives CDR1 SGHTA, CDR2 FQGNSA. There are 15 residues in the CDR3. The full variable domain, in which reference TRBV7-2 and TRBJ2-2 provide the parts outside the CDR3, is GAGVSQSPSNKVTEKGKDVELRCDPISGHTALYWYRQSLGQGLEFLIYFQGNSAPDKSGLPSDRFSAERTGGSVSTLTIQRTQQEDSAVYLCASSLGTGVTGELFFGEGSRLTVL.

This rearrangement joins TRBV30 to TRBJ2-7, with 7 bases lining up with TRBD2. This CDR3 spans 15 amino acids. V trimming: 7 bases; J trimming: 6 bases; junction bases outside the gene matches: 18. In germline, CDR1 is GTSNPN, CDR2 SVGIG (reference sequence). The CDR3, as DNA: TGTGCCTTCAGTCCTTTGAGCGGGATAGGAGGCGAGCAGTACTTC. This encodes CAFSPLSGIGGEQYF. The variable domain in full, completed from reference TRBV30 and TRBJ2-7, reads SQTIHQWPATLVQPVGSPLSLECTVEGTSNPNLYWYRQAAGRGLQLLFYSVGIGQISSEVPQNLSASRPQDRQFILSSKKLLLSDSGFYLCAFSPLSGIGGEQYFGPGTRLTVT.

The chain employs TRBV7-9 and TRBJ1-1; D unresolved. Germline CDR1 and CDR2: SEHNR and FQNEAQ (reference sequence). The CDR3 is 15 amino acids. Trimming removed 4 bases from V and 3 bases from J, with 15 bases in between. The CDR3 here is CASSSPRRRDTEAFF. The DNA for the CDR3 is TGTGCCAGCAGCTCCCCGCGGCGAAGGGACACTGAAGCTTTCTTT.

V gene TRBV27 combines with J gene TRBJ2-1; D gene uncertain. This CDR3 region has 13 residues. Germline V CDR1 and CDR2: MNHEY, SMNVEV (reference sequence). V gave up 4 bases and J gave up 4 bases, with 8 bases separating them. CDR3 sequence reads: CASSSEPYNEQFF. The CDR3 DNA is TGTGCCAGCAGTTCCGAACCGTACAATGAGCAGTTCTTC.

V gene TRBV28 combines with J gene TRBJ2-3, with 10 bases identical to TRBD2. V lost 1 base to trimming and J lost 2 bases; unmatched junction nucleotides: 3. This CDR3 comprises 16 residues. Germline V CDR1 and CDR2: MDHEN, SYDVKM. The CDR3: CASSLLAGGLTDTQYF. The CDR3 DNA sequence: TGTGCCAGCAGTTTATTAGCGGGAGGTCTCACAGATACGCAGTATTTT.

This clone appeared a single time. This chain connects TRBV5-6 to TRBJ1-1; D is unresolved. CDR1 is SGHDT, CDR2 YYEEEE, per germline. This CDR3 comprises 14 residues. V was trimmed by 4 bases and J by 1 base, leaving 11 bases between them. In DNA form, the CDR3 reads TGTGCCAGCAGCCAGTACTGGACGAACACTGAAGCTTTCTTT. It is translated as CASSQYWTNTEAFF.

The chain carries TRBV6-1 and TRBJ2-7; 7 positions match TRBD1. In germline, CDR1 is MNHNS, CDR2 SASEGT. V lost 4 bases and J lost 6; bases outside the gene matches: 3. The CDR3 spans 12 residues. CDR3 protein: CASSGTGVEQYF. CDR3 DNA sequence: TGTGCCAGCAGTGGAACAGGGGTCGAGCAGTACTTC.

This CDR3 is CASSATGGDEKLFF. The CDR3 DNA is TGTGCCAGCAGCGCGACAGGGGGCGATGAAAAACTGTTTTTT. The V call is TRBV7-9, the J call TRBJ1-4; TRBD1 agrees at 10 bases. J was trimmed by 6 bases and V by 5 bases; bases with no gene match: 3. Looked up from germline, CDR1 is SEHNR and CDR2 is FQNEAQ (reference sequence). This CDR3 has 14 residues.

The chain combines TRBV6-1 with TRBJ2-2, with TRBD1 identical over 7 bases. The germline gives CDR1 MNHNS, CDR2 SASEGT. The length of the CDR3 is 14 residues. V lost 7 bases to trimming and J lost 2 bases; unmatched junction nucleotides: 4. The CDR3 bases are TGTGCCAGCATCAGGGGGACCAACACCGGGGAGCTGTTTTTT. Protein product: CASIRGTNTGELFF.

The chain employs TRBV11-3 and TRBJ2-3, with 9 bases fitting TRBD2. V shed 5 bases and J 6 bases; nucleotides not matched to a gene: 6. CDR3 length equals 14 residues. Germline lookup yields CDR1 SGHNT and CDR2 YENEEA. CDR3 nucleotide sequence: TGTGCCAGCAGCGTGCGGGAGGGCCCCGATACGCAGTATTTT. Protein product: CASSVREGPDTQYF.

This clone was counted once. The V gene is TRBV7-2, the J gene TRBJ2-7; D may be TRBD2 (6 bases). Germline CDR1 and CDR2: SGHTA and FQGNSA. The CDR3 has 14 residues. The germline V and J ends were trimmed by 5 bases and 1 base, with 12 bases remaining between them. In DNA form, the CDR3 reads TGTGCCAGCAGCGCTCAGACTAGGTCCTACGAGCAGTACTTC. Amino acids: CASSAQTRSYEQYF.

This chain connects TRBV15 to TRBJ1-1, with 9 bases identical to TRBD1. In germline, CDR1 is LNHNV, CDR2 YYDKDF (reference sequence). Trimming removed 8 bases from V and 2 bases from J; junction bases left unmatched: 6. This CDR3 is 14 amino acids long. The CDR3 is CATQGDRANTEAFF. The CDR3 nucleotides are TGTGCCACCCAAGGGGACAGGGCTAACACTGAAGCTTTCTTT. The variable domain in full, completed from reference TRBV15 and TRBJ1-1, reads DAMVIQNPRYQVTQFGKPVTLSCSQTLNHNVMYWYQQKSSQAPKLLFHYYDKDFNNEADTPDNFQSRRPNTSFCFLDIRSPGLGDTAMYLCATQGDRANTEAFFGQGTRLTVV.

The chain has TRBV5-1 and TRBJ2-3; 11 bases are a match to TRBD2. V dropped 4 bases and J dropped 5; count of bases not matched to a gene: 6. The CDR3 covers 15 residues. Germline CDR1 reads SGHRS; CDR2 reads YFSETQ. The CDR3 sequence is CASSNSGRAEDTQYF. CDR3 in DNA: TGCGCCAGCAGCAATAGCGGGAGGGCCGAAGATACGCAGTATTTT.

The CDR3 nucleotides read TGTGCCAGCACAGCCTCAGCAGGGGACTATGGCTACACCTTC. Protein sequence: CASTASAGDYGYTF. The chain carries TRBV7-9 and TRBJ1-2; D perhaps matches TRBD1 (6 bases). CDR1 SEHNR and CDR2 FQNEAQ come from the germline V gene (reference sequence). V was pared by 7 bases and J by 3 bases, with 15 bases between. The CDR3 runs 14 residues.

The rearrangement joins TRBV4-1 to TRBJ2-3, with D unresolved. CDR1 is MGHRA, CDR2 YSYEKL, per germline. Trimming cost V 2 bases and J 0 bases, with 15 bases left between them. The CDR3 is 17 residues long. The CDR3 here is CASSQRDSLPSTDTQYF. For the CDR3, the DNA is TGCGCCAGCAGCCAACGCGACTCTCTCCCTAGCACAGATACGCAGTATTTT.

V is TRBV5-6 and J is TRBJ2-5; D uncertain. Germline assignment: CDR1 SGHDT and CDR2 YYEEEE. The V gene lost 2 bases and the J gene lost 0 bases, with 11 bases spanning the gap. The CDR3 covers 15 residues. The CDR3 spells CASSLDLGHQETQYF. CDR3 nucleotides: TGTGCCAGCAGCTTAGATCTCGGGCACCAAGAGACCCAGTACTTC.

The table lists this clone with a count of one. The V and J genes are TRBV5-1 and TRBJ1-6, with D possibly being TRBD1 (5 bases). Per germline, CDR1 SGHRS and CDR2 YFSETQ. Trimming took 4 bases from V and 7 from J, leaving 18 bases between them. CDR3 length equals 16 residues. The CDR3 sequence is CASSDGTDGLNSPLHF. The CDR3 DNA sequence: TGCGCCAGCAGCGACGGGACGGATGGCTTGAATTCACCCCTCCACTTT.

This chain joins TRBV20-1 and TRBJ2-1; TRBD2 is a possible D gene (5 bases). There are 11 residues in the CDR3. Germline V gives CDR1 DFQATT, CDR2 SNEGSKA (reference sequence). The V end was cut by 6 bases, the J end by 13 bases, with 16 bases between. This CDR3 is CSAERAPGQFF. CDR3 nucleotides: TGCAGTGCCGAGCGAGCCCCGGGACAGTTCTTC.

The chain uses TRBV2 and TRBJ2-7, with a possible D match to TRBD2 (5 bases). From germline, CDR1 is SNHLY and CDR2 FYNNEI. V gave up 1 base and J gave up 12 bases, with 16 bases separating them. This CDR3 contains 13 residues. CDR3 coding DNA: TGTGCCAGCAGTGAAGAGGGCCGGACGAGGGTGTACTTC. This encodes CASSEEGRTRVYF.

The chain recombines TRBV19 with TRBJ1-4, with D hard to call. The CDR3 consists of 13 residues. V was pared by 7 bases and J by 5 bases, with 11 bases between. CDR1 and CDR2 from the germline V gene are LNHDA and SQIVND (reference sequence). For the CDR3, the DNA is TGTGCCAGTACCAGGCTGAAAAATGAAAAACTGTTTTTT. Its translation is CASTRLKNEKLFF. The whole variable domain, remainder taken from reference TRBV19 and TRBJ1-4, is DGGITQSPKYLFRKEGQNVTLSCEQNLNHDAMYWYRQDPGQGLRLIYYSQIVNDFQKGDIAEGYSVSREKKESFPLTVTSAQKNPTAFYLCASTRLKNEKLFFGSGTQLSVL.

This chain joins TRBV30 and TRBJ2-1; D is possibly TRBD1 or TRBD2 (6 bases each). Germline lookup yields CDR1 GTSNPN and CDR2 SVGIG (reference sequence). Trimming pared 0 bases from V and 8 bases from J, leaving 17 bases between. The CDR3 sequence is 15 residues long. CDR3 in amino acids: CAWSVGGGLVDEQFF. The CDR3 DNA is TGTGCCTGGAGTGTAGGAGGGGGGCTTGTCGATGAGCAGTTCTTC.

Only a few counts were recorded for this clone. The V call is TRBV20-1, the J call TRBJ2-5; either TRBD1 or TRBD2 may supply D (5 bases each). Trimming took 3 bases from V and 5 from J, leaving 7 bases between them. The germline V gene encodes CDR1 DFQATT and CDR2 SNEGSKA (reference sequence). This CDR3 has 11 residues. CDR3 amino acids: CSARGTETQYF. The CDR3 region has the DNA TGCAGTGCTAGGGGGACGGAGACCCAGTACTTC.